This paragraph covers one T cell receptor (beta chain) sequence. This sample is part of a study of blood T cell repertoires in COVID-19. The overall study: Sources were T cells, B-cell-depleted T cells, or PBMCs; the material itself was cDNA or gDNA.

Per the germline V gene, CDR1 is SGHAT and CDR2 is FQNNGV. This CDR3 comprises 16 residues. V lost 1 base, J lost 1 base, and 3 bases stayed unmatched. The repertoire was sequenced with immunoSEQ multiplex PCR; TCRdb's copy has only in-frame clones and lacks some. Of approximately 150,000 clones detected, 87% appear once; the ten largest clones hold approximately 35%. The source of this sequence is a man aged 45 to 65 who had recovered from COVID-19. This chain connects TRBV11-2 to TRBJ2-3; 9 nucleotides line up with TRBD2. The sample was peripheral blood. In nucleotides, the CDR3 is TGTGCCAGCAGCTTAGTAGCTAGCGGGGGCACAGATACGCAGTATTTT. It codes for CASSLVASGGTDTQYF.